The 4 T cell receptor beta chains listed next were all sequenced from one sample in a study of regulatory and conventional T cells in RAG deficiency. The repertoire was sequenced with immunoSEQ multiplex PCR; TCRdb's copy has only in-frame clones and lacks some. The sample consists of about 6,700 clones, around 80% of them appearing once. These records were also assigned to another study, of regulatory T cells. That work adds: The PCR used 52 TRBV and 13 TRBJ primers.

Sequenced: CD8+ T cells sorted from blood. All receptors come from a human donor in good health.

This chain links TRBV5-4 with TRBJ2-3, with 7 positions matching TRBD1. Germline CDR1 and CDR2: SGHNT and YYREEE (reference sequence). The CDR3 has 15 residues. The trim removed 2 bases at V and 2 bases at J, leaving 5 bases unmatched. CDR3 region: CASSFTGTATDTQYF. DNA for the CDR3: TGTGCCAGCAGCTTCACAGGGACAGCCACAGATACGCAGTATTTT. Combining the CDR3 with reference TRBV5-4 and TRBJ2-3 gives the whole variable domain ETGVTQSPTHLIKTRGQQVTLRCSSQSGHNTVSWYQQALGQGPQFIFQYYREEENGRGNFPPRFSGLQFPNYSSELNVNALELDDSALYLCASSFTGTATDTQYFGPGTRLTVL.

The count of this clone is one. J is TRBJ2-3 and V is TRBV11-3; D not resolved. V lost 3 bases, J lost 0 bases, and 10 bases lay in between. CDR3 length equals 15 residues. In germline, CDR1 is SGHNT, CDR2 YENEEA. The CDR3 coding sequence is TGTGCCAGCAGCTTGGGTGACTCAAGCACAGATACGCAGTATTTT. Protein sequence: CASSLGDSSTDTQYF.

This clone has a single count. The rearrangement joins TRBV7-3 to TRBJ2-1; 10 bases are shared with TRBD1. V shed 5 bases and J 7 bases; nucleotides not matched to a gene: 2. This CDR3 has 13 amino acids. CDR1 SGHTA and CDR2 FQGTGA come from the germline V gene. The CDR3 spells CASSRDRGNEQFF. Here the CDR3 DNA reads TGTGCCAGCAGCCGGGACAGGGGAAATGAGCAGTTCTTC.

The chain employs TRBV5-8 and TRBJ2-3; 9 bases line up with TRBD1. V lost 3 bases and J lost 5; bases outside the gene matches: 4. Germline CDR1 SGHTS, CDR2 YDEGEE. The CDR3 runs 14 residues. DNA for the CDR3: TGTGCCAGCAGCTCGGGACAGGGTAAAGATACGCAGTATTTT. This codes for CASSSGQGKDTQYF.